In its sample, the clone carrying this T cell receptor (beta chain) ranks as medium-sized (0.01 to 0.1%). Its cognate antigen is unknown. TCR beta CDR3 was amplified by multiplex PCR using 32 V and 13 J primers. One entry per CDR3 protein results from TCRdb running MiXCR on the multiplex PCR reads. The sample has some 11,000 distinct CDR3 sequences, around 30% seen once. These data are taken from a study of immune heterogeneity within non-small cell lung tumors. The study's findings and limits: Individual patients' high-frequency T-cell receptor beta clonotypes were largely distinct from one another.

The length of the CDR3 is 13 residues. Trimming stripped 3 bases from V and 5 bases from J, with 12 bases between. The germline CDR1 and CDR2 sequences are SGDLS and YYNGEE. Each sample used about 0.55 ug of genomic DNA from bulk tumor tissue. Taken during surgery, several biopsies per primary tumor were spaced as far apart as possible within the tumor mass. Those enrolled were patients newly diagnosed with untreated non-small cell lung cancer and undergoing curative surgery. Sequencing input: lung tumor tissue. The clonotype was recovered from a woman aged 45-60 years with non-small cell lung cancer. The chain joins TRBV9 to TRBJ2-7; no clear D gene. The CDR3 DNA reads as TGTGCCAGCAGCGCTCCATCCGGGCACGAGCAGTACTTC. Its protein is CASSAPSGHEQYF.